A single sample gave rise to the 11 T cell receptor beta chains below, sequenced in a study of regulatory T cells in long-lasting Graves disease. Time point denoted: persistent/refractory GD, antithyroid drugs over 5 years with positive TRAb. Researchers made the TCR library from RNA that was extracted from PBMCs. Construction of TCR beta libraries relied on iRepertoire HTBI primers and on Arm-PCR targeting CDR3 regions. Each CDR3 protein is one row after TCRdb ran MiXCR on the multiplex PCR reads. The sample consists of fewer than 450,000 distinct CDR3 sequences, 20% to 30% of them appearing once. The material was peripheral blood mononuclear cells (PBMCs), obtained when the disease was refractory, from a patient treated with antithyroid drugs. The source is a female donor with Graves disease.

This rearrangement joins TRBV12-3 or TRBV12-4 to TRBJ2-6; tentatively, D is TRBD1 or TRBD2 (5 bases each). With 4 bases removed from V and 0 bases from J, the gap between germline ends came to 13 bases. The CDR3 covers 17 residues. Here the CDR3 reads CASSSLTGGSGANVLTF. The CDR3 DNA is TGTGCCAGCAGTTCCTTAACAGGAGGCTCTGGGGCCAACGTCCTGACTTTC.

This clonotype was seen more than once but under ten times. At one boundary the junction diverges from the germline segment, which might be a read error. The chain uses TRBV24-1 and TRBJ1-1; perhaps TRBD1 as D (5 bases). Germline V gene data show CDR1 as KGHDR and CDR2 as SFDVKD. CDR3 size: 13 residues. The CDR3 bases are TGTGCCACCCGTGACAGTATCAACACTGAAGCTTTCTTT. This translates into CATRDSINTEAFF.

The chain carries TRBV9 and TRBJ2-2; D is ambiguous. Trimming left V 4 bases short and J 7 bases short, with 11 bases between. The CDR3 is made up of 13 amino acids. Looked up from germline, CDR1 is SGDLS and CDR2 is YYNGEE. The CDR3 loop is CASSTAGHGELFF. The CDR3 DNA reads as TGTGCCAGCAGCACCGCCGGGCACGGGGAGCTGTTTTTT.

The rearrangement links TRBV14 to TRBJ1-5, with TRBD1 identical over 8 bases. The CDR3 is 17 amino acids. CDR1 and CDR2 from the germline V gene are SGHDN and FVKESK. The trim removed 4 bases at V and 3 bases at J, leaving 11 bases unmatched. CDR3 coding DNA: TGTGCCAGCAGCCCCAGGACAGGGATGGATCACAATCAGCCCCAGCATTTT. It yields the protein CASSPRTGMDHNQPQHF.

This clonotype has only a few counts. The chain is built from TRBV30 and TRBJ1-2, with D uncertain. Per germline, CDR1 GTSNPN and CDR2 SVGIG (reference sequence). The CDR3 length is 13 residues. The germline V and J ends were trimmed by 1 base and 2 bases, with 8 bases remaining between them. The CDR3, as DNA: TGTGCCTGGAGTGCGAAGTGGAACTATGGCTACACCTTC. It specifies CAWSAKWNYGYTF.

A word on this clonotype: A much larger clone is a single base away; this may be a read error. V gene TRBV6-1 combines with J gene TRBJ2-5; D may be TRBD2 (5 bases). Germline CDR1 reads MNHNS; CDR2 reads SASEGT. V shed 11 bases and J shed 4 bases, with 29 bases lying between them. This CDR3 is built from 17 residues. The DNA for the CDR3 is TGTGCCGGCGCTACCACCCCTAGCCCTCCGTGGGGAGAGACCCAGTACTTC. It codes for CAGATTPSPPWGETQYF.

The chain combines TRBV27 with TRBJ2-2; perhaps TRBD2 as D (5 bases). The CDR3 is made up of 22 amino acids. Trimming pared 2 bases from V and 1 base from J, leaving 29 bases between. Per the germline V gene, CDR1 is MNHEY and CDR2 is SMNVEV (reference sequence). The DNA for the CDR3 is TGTGCCAGCAGTTTAACCCGCAGTAGTTCGGCTGGCGGGCGGATGAACACCGGGGAGCTGTTTTTT. Its protein is CASSLTRSSSAGGRMNTGELFF.

There are many counts of this clonotype. The rearrangement joins TRBV2 to TRBJ1-1; D call uncertain. The CDR3 spans 15 residues. Germline assignment: CDR1 SNHLY and CDR2 FYNNEI. The V end lost 2 bases, the J end lost 0 bases, and 10 bases lay between the germline ends. CDR3 nucleotides: TGTGCCAGCAGTGAACGCGGGTTCGTGAACACTGAAGCTTTCTTT. Translated: CASSERGFVNTEAFF. The full variable domain, with the rest looked up from reference TRBV2 and TRBJ1-1, is EPEVTQTPSHQVTQMGQEVILRCVPISNHLYFYWYRQILGQKVEFLVSFYNNEISEKSEIFDDQFSVERPDGSNFTLKIRSTKLEDSAMYFCASSERGFVNTEAFFGQGTRLTVV.

The genes are TRBV18 and TRBJ2-6, with 7 bases lining up with TRBD1. The J segment lost 2 bases and the V segment lost 5 bases, leaving 9 bases of the junction unmatched. The CDR3 is made up of 17 amino acids. Germline loops: CDR1 KGHSH, CDR2 LQKENI. CDR3 sequence (DNA): TGTGCCAGCTCAGCGACAGGGACAGCCACTGGGGCCAACGTCCTGACTTTC. Amino acid sequence: CASSATGTATGANVLTF.

The gene calls are TRBV20-1 and TRBJ2-7; TRBD2 aligns across 14 bases. Germline V CDR1 and CDR2: DFQATT, SNEGSKA (reference sequence). V gave up 6 bases and J gave up 0 bases; unmatched junction bases: 4. The CDR3 length is 15 residues. The CDR3: CSAGTSGSPSYEQYF. CDR3 coding DNA: TGCAGTGCAGGGACTAGCGGGAGCCCCTCCTACGAGCAGTACTTC.

The sample holds a few counts of this clonotype. V and J are TRBV28 and TRBJ2-1; D is uncertain. Germline V gene data show CDR1 as MDHEN and CDR2 as SYDVKM. Trimming cost V 7 bases and J 7 bases, with 11 bases left between them. The CDR3 runs to 12 residues. In nucleotides, the CDR3 is TGTGCCAGCAAACAGAGTGGAAATGAGCAGTTCTTC. This sequence encodes CASKQSGNEQFF.